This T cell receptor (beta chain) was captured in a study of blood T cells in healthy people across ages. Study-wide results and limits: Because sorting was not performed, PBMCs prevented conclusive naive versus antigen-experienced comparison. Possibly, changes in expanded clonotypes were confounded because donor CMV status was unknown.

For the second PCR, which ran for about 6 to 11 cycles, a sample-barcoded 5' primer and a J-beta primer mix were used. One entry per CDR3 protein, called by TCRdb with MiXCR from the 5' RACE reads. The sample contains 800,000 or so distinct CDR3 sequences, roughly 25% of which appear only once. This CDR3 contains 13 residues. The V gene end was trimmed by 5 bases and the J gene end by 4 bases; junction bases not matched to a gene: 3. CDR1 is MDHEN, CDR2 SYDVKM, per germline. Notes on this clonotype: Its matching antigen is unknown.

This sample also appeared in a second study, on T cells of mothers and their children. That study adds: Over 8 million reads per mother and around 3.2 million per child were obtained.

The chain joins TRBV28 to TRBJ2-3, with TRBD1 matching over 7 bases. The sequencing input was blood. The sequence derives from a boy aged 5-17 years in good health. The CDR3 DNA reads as TGTGCCAGCAGTGAAACAGGGGCAGATACGCAGTATTTT. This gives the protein CASSETGADTQYF. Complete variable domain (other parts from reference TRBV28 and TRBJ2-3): DVKVTQSSRYLVKRTGEKVFLECVQDMDHENMFWYRQDPGLGLRLIYFSYDVKMKEKGDIPEGYSVSREKKERFSLILESASTNQTSMYLCASSETGADTQYFGPGTRLTVL.